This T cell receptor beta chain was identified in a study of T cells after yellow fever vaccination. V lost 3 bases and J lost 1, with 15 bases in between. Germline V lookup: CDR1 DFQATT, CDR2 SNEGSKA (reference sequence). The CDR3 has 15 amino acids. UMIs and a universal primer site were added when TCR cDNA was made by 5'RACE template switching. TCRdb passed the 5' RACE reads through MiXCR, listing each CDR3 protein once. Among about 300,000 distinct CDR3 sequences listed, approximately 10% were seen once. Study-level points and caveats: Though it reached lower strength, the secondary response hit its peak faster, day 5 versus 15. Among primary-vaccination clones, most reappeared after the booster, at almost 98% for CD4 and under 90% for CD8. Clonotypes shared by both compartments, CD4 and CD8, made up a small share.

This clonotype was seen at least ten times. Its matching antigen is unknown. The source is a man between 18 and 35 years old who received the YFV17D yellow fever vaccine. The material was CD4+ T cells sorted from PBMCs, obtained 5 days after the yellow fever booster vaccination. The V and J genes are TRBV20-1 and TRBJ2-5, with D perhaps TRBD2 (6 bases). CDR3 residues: CSARGGWGLQETQYF. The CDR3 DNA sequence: TGCAGTGCTAGGGGAGGTTGGGGACTCCAAGAGACCCAGTACTTC.